Each of the 31 T cell receptor beta chains below was sequenced from the same sample in a study of control samples from healthy donors and cancer patients. Assay used: immunoSEQ multiplex PCR; TCRdb lists only in-frame clones, some missing. Here the sample spans roughly 90,000 clones, approximately 91% being singletons. The source material was PBMCs. These receptors came from a woman between 45 and 65 years old with colorectal cancer.

V and J are TRBV5-1 and TRBJ2-1, with TRBD1 identical over 8 bases. With 1 base clipped from V and 7 bases from J, the junction kept 7 bases outside the gene matches. This CDR3 spans 15 amino acids. Germline assignment: CDR1 SGHRS and CDR2 YFSETQ. CDR3 DNA sequence: TGCGCCAGCAGCTTGAGCGGACAGGGACGGAATGAGCAGTTCTTC. It is translated as CASSLSGQGRNEQFF.

The rearrangement joins TRBV5-1 to TRBJ2-1, with a weak D call TRBD1 (6 bases). Germline assignment: CDR1 SGHRS and CDR2 YFSETQ. The V end lost 4 bases, the J end lost 7 bases, and 15 bases lay between the germline ends. There are 14 residues in the CDR3. CDR3 nucleotides: TGCGCCAGCAGCCGGCAGGGGATTAATAATGAGCAGTTCTTC. It encodes CASSRQGINNEQFF.

The table lists this clone with a count of one. The chain is built from TRBV5-1 and TRBJ2-1; tentatively, D is TRBD1 (5 bases). V was shortened by 0 bases and J by 5 bases, with 6 bases between the two germline ends. The germline CDR1 and CDR2 sequences are SGHRS and YFSETQ. The CDR3 consists of 13 residues. The CDR3 sequence: CASSLDRHNEQFF. For the CDR3, the DNA is TGCGCCAGCAGCTTGGACAGGCACAATGAGCAGTTCTTC. The entire variable domain, with the rest obtained from reference TRBV5-1 and TRBJ2-1, is as follows: KAGVTQTPRYLIKTRGQQVTLSCSPISGHRSVSWYQQTPGQGLQFLFEYFSETQRNKGNFPGRFSGRQFSNSRSEMNVSTLELGDSALYLCASSLDRHNEQFFGPGTRLTVL.

The chain combines TRBV3-1 (or the pseudogene TRBV3-2) with TRBJ1-3; the match to TRBD1 covers 7 bases. The CDR3 extends over 16 amino acids. After removal of 4 bases from V and 4 bases from J, the junction contained 10 bases not matched to a gene. Germline loops: CDR1 LGHDT, CDR2 YNNKEL (reference sequence). CDR3: CASSLEGPGQGNTIYF. In DNA form, the CDR3 reads TGTGCCAGCAGCCTTGAAGGGCCGGGACAGGGAAACACCATATATTTT.

The chain carries TRBV5-1 and TRBJ1-1, with D hard to call. CDR1 SGHRS and CDR2 YFSETQ come from the germline V gene. V was trimmed by 2 bases and J by 6 bases, leaving 8 bases between them. There are 12 residues in the CDR3. CDR3 nucleotide sequence: TGCGCCAGCAGCTTTAGTGACGCTGAAGCTTTCTTT. Translated, it gives CASSFSDAEAFF.

The V and J genes are TRBV7-2 and TRBJ2-5; 8 nucleotides match TRBD2. The trim removed 0 bases at V and 4 bases at J, leaving 7 bases unmatched. The CDR3 is 16 amino acids. Germline V gives CDR1 SGHTA, CDR2 FQGNSA. The CDR3 coding sequence is TGTGCCAGCAGCTTAGCGCGTGGTAGCGGGGTAGAGACCCAGTACTTC. Protein sequence: CASSLARGSGVETQYF.

This chain connects TRBV19 to TRBJ2-1, with a possible D match to TRBD1 (8 bases). Per germline, CDR1 LNHDA and CDR2 SQIVND (reference sequence). The CDR3 runs 15 residues. Deletions cut 4 bases from V and 4 bases from J, with 14 bases between. CDR3 nucleotides: TGTGCCAGTAGTACTAAACAGGGGGGGTACAATGAGCAGTTCTTC. It is translated as CASSTKQGGYNEQFF.

The V and J genes are TRBV11-3 and TRBJ2-1, with TRBD2 identical over 11 bases. The V and J ends lost 5 bases and 10 bases, in that order; junction bases with no gene match: 13. This CDR3 has 16 amino acids. CDR1 SGHNT and CDR2 YENEEA come from the germline V gene. CDR3 loop: CASSPGGSGGAGEQFF. CDR3 coding DNA: TGTGCCAGCAGCCCGGGGGGTAGCGGGGGGGCCGGGGAGCAGTTCTTC.

This clone was recorded only once. The chain couples TRBV7-8 to TRBJ1-1; D may be TRBD1 (6 bases). The V and J ends lost 3 bases and 9 bases respectively, with 17 bases between them. This CDR3 is built from 14 residues. Germline V gene lookup returns CDR1 SGHVS and CDR2 FQNEAQ. The CDR3 nucleotides read TGTGCCAGCAGCTTGAAACAGGGCCGACCAAAAGCTTTCTTT. Its protein product is CASSLKQGRPKAFF.

The chain is built from TRBV18 and TRBJ2-5; D ambiguous. This CDR3 is built from 15 residues. Trimming removed 6 bases from V and 2 bases from J, with 16 bases in between. CDR1 KGHSH and CDR2 LQKENI come from the germline V gene. CDR3 sequence (DNA): TGTGCCAGCTCGTACCAATGGGCAGCACAAGAGACCCAGTACTTC. It specifies CASSYQWAAQETQYF.

This chain connects TRBV12-3 or TRBV12-4 to TRBJ1-3; D unresolved. The CDR3 covers 13 residues. Trimming cost V 3 bases and J 0 bases, with 3 bases left between them. The chain's CDR3 is CASSLISGNTIYF. CDR3 nucleotide sequence: TGTGCCAGCAGTTTGATCTCTGGAAACACCATATATTTT.

The CDR3 loop reads CASSTVGTGELFF. The CDR3, as DNA: TGTGCCAGCAGTACCGTGGGAACCGGGGAGCTGTTTTTT. This rearrangement joins TRBV12-3 or TRBV12-4 to TRBJ2-2, with no clear D. The CDR3 contains 13 residues. The V and J ends lost 5 bases and 5 bases respectively, with 9 bases between them.

The V call is TRBV28, the J call TRBJ1-5; D is undetermined. Trimming shortened V by 5 bases and J by 0 bases, and 11 bases separated the two germline ends. Germline CDR1 MDHEN, CDR2 SYDVKM. The CDR3 length is 15 residues. CDR3 sequence reads: CASSDGGNSNQPQHF. The CDR3 nucleotides read TGTGCCAGCAGTGACGGCGGAAATAGCAATCAGCCCCAGCATTTT.

This clone was detected a few times. The rearrangement joins TRBV7-9 to TRBJ2-3, with D unclear. This CDR3 spans 13 amino acids. CDR1 SEHNR and CDR2 FQNEAQ come from the germline V gene (reference sequence). Trimming stripped 1 base from V and 2 bases from J, with 4 bases between. CDR3 amino acids: CASSLEATDTQYF. As DNA, the CDR3 is TGTGCCAGCAGCTTAGAGGCCACAGATACGCAGTATTTT.

The rearrangement joins TRBV6-5 to TRBJ2-3, with D possibly called TRBD1 or TRBD2 (5 bases each). Trimming stripped 3 bases from V and 3 bases from J, with 13 bases between. The CDR3 has 15 amino acids. In germline, CDR1 is MNHEY, CDR2 SVGAGI. The CDR3: CASSYKFWGTDTQYF. The DNA for the CDR3 is TGTGCCAGCAGTTATAAGTTTTGGGGGACAGATACGCAGTATTTT.

This clone was counted once. The CDR3 spells CASSFVGGTQETQYF. The CDR3 bases are TGTGCCAGCAGCTTCGTCGGGGGAACCCAAGAGACCCAGTACTTC. This chain joins TRBV3-1 (or the pseudogene TRBV3-2) and TRBJ2-5, with a tentative D call TRBD2 (6 bases). This CDR3 is built from 15 residues. The V end was cut by 5 bases, the J end by 1 base, with 14 bases between. Germline CDR1 and CDR2: LGHDT and YNNKEL (reference sequence).

J is TRBJ1-6 and V is TRBV7-2; tentatively, D is TRBD1 (5 bases). V lost 3 bases, J lost 10 bases, and 10 bases lay in between. Germline CDR1 reads SGHTA; CDR2 reads FQGNSA. The CDR3 extends over 13 amino acids. The CDR3 region has the DNA TGTGCCAGCAGCTTCTGGGGGGACTCACCCCTCCACTTT. It specifies CASSFWGDSPLHF.

This chain joins TRBV20-1 and TRBJ1-2, with 7 bases aligning to TRBD1. V trimming: 3 bases; J trimming: 4 bases; junction bases outside the gene matches: 11. The length of the CDR3 is 15 residues. Germline loops: CDR1 DFQATT, CDR2 SNEGSKA (reference sequence). CDR3 sequence: CSASRGTASGYGYTF. Written as DNA, the CDR3 is TGCAGTGCTAGTCGAGGGACAGCCAGTGGCTATGGCTACACCTTC.

This clone was seen a handful of times. The chain joins TRBV14 to TRBJ1-2; D gene uncertain. CDR1 SGHDN and CDR2 FVKESK come from the germline V gene. The CDR3 spans 14 residues. Trimming pared 2 bases from V and 3 bases from J, leaving 10 bases between. The chain's CDR3 is CASSQRVQDYGYTF. CDR3 sequence (DNA): TGTGCCAGCAGCCAACGGGTTCAAGACTATGGCTACACCTTC. The complete variable domain, with remaining parts taken from reference TRBV14 and TRBJ1-2, reads EAGVTQFPSHSVIEKGQTVTLRCDPISGHDNLYWYRRVMGKEIKFLLHFVKESKQDESGMPNNRFLAERTGGTYSTLKVQPAELEDSGVYFCASSQRVQDYGYTFGSGTRLTVV.

The chain links TRBV10-3 to TRBJ2-1; 10 bases align to TRBD2. This CDR3 is 12 amino acids long. Per the germline V gene, CDR1 is ENHRY and CDR2 is SYGVKD. The V segment lost 10 bases and the J segment 10 bases; nucleotides outside the gene matches: 7. The DNA of the CDR3 is TGTGCCACCAGCGGGGGGGCCGAGGAGCAGTTCTTC. Translated, it gives CATSGGAEEQFF.

The rearrangement uses TRBV5-1 and TRBJ1-1, with D possibly matching TRBD1 (5 bases). V was trimmed by 2 bases and J by 1 base, leaving 9 bases between them. The CDR3 has 14 residues. Germline V gives CDR1 SGHRS, CDR2 YFSETQ. CDR3 DNA sequence: TGCGCCAGCAGCTTTGACGGGGGGAACACTGAAGCTTTCTTT. This sequence encodes CASSFDGGNTEAFF.

The genes are TRBV28 and TRBJ2-1; D possibly corresponds to TRBD2 (6 bases). V was trimmed by 6 bases and J by 7 bases, leaving 19 bases between them. This CDR3 is 15 amino acids long. CDR1 MDHEN and CDR2 SYDVKM come from the germline V gene. Here the CDR3 reads CASSSPGLGGNEQFF. CDR3 nucleotides: TGTGCCAGCAGCTCCCCTGGGTTAGGAGGGAATGAGCAGTTCTTC. Filled out from reference TRBV28 and TRBJ2-1, the complete variable domain reads DVKVTQSSRYLVKRTGEKVFLECVQDMDHENMFWYRQDPGLGLRLIYFSYDVKMKEKGDIPEGYSVSREKKERFSLILESASTNQTSMYLCASSSPGLGGNEQFFGPGTRLTVL.

V and J are TRBV9 and TRBJ2-4; D is perhaps TRBD1 (5 bases). The CDR3 is 13 residues long. V lost 4 bases and J lost 8, with 13 bases in between. The germline V gene has CDR1 SGDLS and CDR2 YYNGEE. CDR3 sequence (DNA): TGTGCCAGCAGCCCCAGGGATTGGGACATTCAGTACTTC. Protein product: CASSPRDWDIQYF.

The chain is built from TRBV7-3 and TRBJ2-1, with 15 nucleotides matching TRBD2. V trimming: 4 bases; J trimming: 8 bases; junction bases outside the gene matches: 9. Germline V gene lookup returns CDR1 SGHTA and CDR2 FQGTGA. The CDR3 sequence is 17 residues long. The CDR3 region is CASSSTRTSGGADEQFF. The CDR3 nucleotides read TGTGCCAGCAGCTCCACACGGACTAGCGGGGGGGCGGATGAGCAGTTCTTC.

The chain combines TRBV6-2 or TRBV6-3 with TRBJ1-1; no firm D call. The CDR3 sequence is 17 residues long. V shed 4 bases and J shed 6 bases, with 24 bases lying between them. The germline CDR1 and CDR2 sequences are MNHEY and SVGEGT. CDR3 nucleotide sequence: TGTGCCAGCAGTTTAGACGGGATTGTTCCCGGCTTGGCTGAAGCTTTCTTT. Translated, it gives CASSLDGIVPGLAEAFF.

V usage is TRBV9 and J usage is TRBJ2-6; D ambiguous. The CDR3 loop spans 14 amino acids. Germline lookup yields CDR1 SGDLS and CDR2 YYNGEE. V was cut by 4 bases and J by 0 bases, with 5 bases left in between. The CDR3 spells CASSPTSGANVLTF. For the CDR3, the DNA is TGTGCCAGCAGCCCTACCTCTGGGGCCAACGTCCTGACTTTC.

This chain links TRBV5-1 with TRBJ2-5, with 7 positions matching TRBD2. The junction had 7 bases not matched to a gene; V was cut back by 0 bases and J by 5 bases. Looked up from germline, CDR1 is SGHRS and CDR2 is YFSETQ. The length of the CDR3 is 15 residues. CDR3 sequence reads: CASSLDGGGTETQYF. CDR3 nucleotides: TGCGCCAGCAGCTTGGATGGCGGGGGTACGGAGACCCAGTACTTC.

The gene calls are TRBV27 and TRBJ1-2; D unclear. V gave up 4 bases and J gave up 2 bases, with 8 bases separating them. Germline loops: CDR1 MNHEY, CDR2 SMNVEV (reference sequence). This CDR3 region has 13 residues. CDR3 bases: TGTGCCAGCAGTTCAACGGAGAACTATGGCTACACCTTC. Translated, it gives CASSSTENYGYTF.

The chain links TRBV7-3 to TRBJ2-3; 11 nucleotides agree with TRBD2. V was clipped by 2 bases and J by 4 bases; unmatched bases: 2. This CDR3 is built from 15 residues. CDR1 SGHTA and CDR2 FQGTGA come from the germline V gene. Here the CDR3 reads CASSLLAGGADTQYF. The CDR3 DNA sequence: TGTGCCAGCAGCTTACTAGCGGGGGGAGCAGATACGCAGTATTTT.

V gene TRBV28 combines with J gene TRBJ2-7; D may correspond to TRBD1 or TRBD2 (5 bases each). Germline CDR1 MDHEN, CDR2 SYDVKM. This CDR3 region has 13 residues. With 5 bases removed from V and 4 bases from J, the gap between germline ends came to 12 bases. The CDR3 loop is CASSIPGRYEQYV. CDR3 in DNA: TGTGCCAGCAGTATACCAGGGAGATACGAGCAGTACGTC.

The rearrangement joins TRBV7-2 to TRBJ1-6; D is possibly TRBD1 (5 bases). Germline CDR1 reads SGHTA; CDR2 reads FQGNSA. The ends were cut back, 1 base at V and 1 base at J, with 14 bases in the middle. The CDR3 runs to 18 residues. As DNA, the CDR3 is TGTGCCAGCAGCTTAGAGGGTAGGGGTGGGTCCTATAATTCACCCCTCCACTTT. This translates into CASSLEGRGGSYNSPLHF.